This T cell receptor (beta chain) is from a study of cytomegalovirus exposure and HLA in healthy donors. Study summary: The same platform used for the 500 to 850 first-cohort repertoires was also used for the 100 to 150 validation repertoires, as a later analysis reported. Findings and limits, study-wide: Subsequent analysis of the 120 or so validation repertoires found a tendency for first-cohort TCR clusters to co-occur. Investigators reported under 200 TCR beta chains as tied to cytomegalovirus.

Sequencing used immunoSEQ multiplex PCR; TCRdb keeps in-frame clones, though not all of them. The table records about 160,000 clones, 90% to 97% of them present only once. Of note for this clone: Its specificity is not known.

V shed 3 bases, J shed 10 bases, and the junction held 7 bases outside the gene matches. Germline V gene lookup returns CDR1 SGHDN and CDR2 FVKESK. This CDR3 has 13 residues. The material sequenced was PBMCs. The chain has TRBV14 and TRBJ2-7; 9 bases match TRBD1. This clonotype originated in a woman younger than 30 in good health and CMV-seronegative. The CDR3 sequence is CASSHMDRGLQYF. The CDR3 DNA sequence: TGTGCCAGCAGCCACATGGACAGGGGTTTACAGTACTTC.